Sequencing of this T cell receptor beta chain was carried out in a study of T cell responses to AZD1222 COVID-19 vaccine. Trimming took 6 bases from V and 3 from J, leaving 4 bases between them. Germline-derived CDR1 and CDR2 are SNHLY and FYNNEI. CDR3 size: 11 residues. TCRdb's table, derived via immunoSEQ multiplex PCR, lists solely in-frame clones and lacks some. The table has roughly 140,000 clones, under 95% seen once. The source was peripheral blood, collected on day 0 of AZD1222 vaccination. The source is an adult in good health. The chain combines TRBV2 with TRBJ2-3; D is ambiguous. CDR3 sequence reads: CASRVTDTQYF. Written as DNA, the CDR3 is TGTGCCAGCAGGGTGACAGATACGCAGTATTTT.